Below, 19 T cell receptor beta chains from the same sample are listed, as sequenced in a study of immune characteristics of hereditary and idiopathic chronic pancreatitis. The protocol used for the library was the immunoSEQ multiplex PCR assay. TCRdb limited this immuneACCESS table to in-frame rearrangements with V and J called. A share of clones is missing; checked studies link under half to unresolved V genes, and the rest is unexplained. This sample holds some 15,000 clones; 73% were observed only once. The top ten hold approximately 14% of the sample. Pancreas tissue with chronic pancreatitis was obtained from patients having total pancreatectomy with islet autotransplantation (TPIAT). Sequencing was performed on pancreas tissue with hereditary chronic pancreatitis. The origin of the receptors is a human donor with chronic pancreatitis.

This clone has only a few counts. The chain is built from TRBV7-8 and TRBJ2-2; TRBD2 agrees at 15 bases. V gave up 3 bases and J gave up 5 bases; unmatched junction bases: 10. This CDR3 is built from 19 residues. The germline CDR1 and CDR2 sequences are SGHVS and FQNEAQ. The chain's CDR3 is CASSFVGLAGGGWTGELFF. The CDR3 nucleotides are TGTGCCAGCAGCTTCGTCGGACTAGCGGGAGGGGGTTGGACCGGGGAGCTGTTTTTT. Complete variable domain (other parts from reference TRBV7-8 and TRBJ2-2): GAGVSQSPRYKVAKRGQDVALRCDPISGHVSLFWYQQALGQGPEFLTYFQNEAQLDKSGLPSDRFFAERPEGSVSTLKIQRTQQEDSAVYLCASSFVGLAGGGWTGELFFGEGSRLTVL.

The V and J genes are TRBV7-2 and TRBJ2-7; no clear D. This CDR3 comprises 13 residues. The germline V and J ends were trimmed by 0 bases and 9 bases, with 12 bases remaining between them. Per the germline V gene, CDR1 is SGHTA and CDR2 is FQGNSA. In nucleotides, the CDR3 is TGTGCCAGCAGCTTAGCCCAGACGGATGTGCAGTACTTC. Its protein is CASSLAQTDVQYF.

The chain recombines TRBV7-2 with TRBJ2-1, with 13 bases aligning to TRBD2. Germline-derived CDR1 and CDR2 are SGHTA and FQGNSA. Trimming cost V 2 bases and J 4 bases; bases outside gene matches: 5. This CDR3 spans 17 amino acids. The chain's CDR3 is CTSSLYWTSGSYNEQFF. The DNA of the CDR3 is TGTACCAGCAGCTTATATTGGACTAGCGGGAGTTACAATGAGCAGTTCTTC.

This sequence joins TRBV2 and TRBJ2-5; 11 bases align to TRBD2. CDR1 is SNHLY and CDR2 is FYNNEI in the germline V gene. After removal of 6 bases from V and 5 bases from J, the junction contained 17 bases not matched to a gene. This CDR3 contains 18 residues. CDR3 region: CASSVGLAGGALAETQYF. The CDR3 DNA is TGTGCCAGCAGCGTAGGGCTAGCGGGAGGTGCCCTCGCTGAGACCCAGTACTTC.

The gene calls are TRBV7-6 and TRBJ2-1, with 10 bases that match TRBD1. The CDR3 loop spans 15 amino acids. The V gene end was trimmed by 8 bases and the J gene end by 6 bases; junction bases not matched to a gene: 10. Per germline, CDR1 SGHVS and CDR2 FNYEAQ. The CDR3 region is CASGPTGGMVNEQFF. The CDR3 DNA sequence: TGTGCCAGCGGACCGACAGGGGGCATGGTCAATGAGCAGTTCTTC.

This clone has a handful of counts. J is TRBJ2-7 and V is TRBV6-1, with D hard to call. Trimming removed 7 bases from V and 0 bases from J, with 10 bases in between. The CDR3 runs 13 residues. The germline V gene has CDR1 MNHNS and CDR2 SASEGT. The CDR3 DNA is TGTGCCAGCATCGACCATACCTCCTACGAGCAGTACTTC. As protein: CASIDHTSYEQYF.

V gene TRBV5-1 combines with J gene TRBJ1-2; D uncertain. This CDR3 comprises 13 residues. The V and J ends lost 3 bases and 4 bases respectively, with 10 bases between them. Germline loops: CDR1 SGHRS, CDR2 YFSETQ. CDR3 residues: CASSSRGTYGYTF. The DNA for the CDR3 is TGCGCCAGCAGCTCCCGGGGAACCTATGGCTACACCTTC.

The rearrangement uses TRBV27 and TRBJ2-3, with D perhaps TRBD2 (5 bases). The CDR3 has 13 amino acids. Germline values: CDR1 MNHEY, CDR2 SMNVEV (reference sequence). Here the CDR3 reads CAPSGRRTDTQYF. Here the CDR3 DNA reads TGTGCACCCAGCGGCCGTCGCACAGATACGCAGTATTTT.

This clone is a singleton in its sample. CDR3 in DNA: TGTGCCAGCAGCTTGGCCGGCAGGGCGAGAGAAAAACTGTTTTTT. Translated: CASSLAGRAREKLFF. The chain couples TRBV5-8 to TRBJ1-4; tentative D call: TRBD1 (5 bases). V was pared by 0 bases and J by 8 bases, with 14 bases between. CDR3 length equals 15 residues. Germline CDR1 reads SGHTS; CDR2 reads YDEGEE.

This chain uses TRBV18 with TRBJ2-7, with 7 bases aligning to TRBD2. Germline CDR1 KGHSH, CDR2 LQKENI. There are 15 residues in the CDR3. Trimming cost V 0 bases and J 3 bases; bases outside gene matches: 5. The CDR3 sequence: CASSPPAGANYEQYF. CDR3 sequence (DNA): TGTGCCAGCTCACCACCTGCGGGAGCGAACTACGAGCAGTACTTC.

The chain employs TRBV10-3 and TRBJ2-3, with 13 bases fitting TRBD2. With V trimmed by 7 bases and J by 6 bases, 7 bases remained unmatched. CDR1 is ENHRY and CDR2 is SYGVKD in the germline V gene. This CDR3 has 15 residues. This chain's CDR3 is CAITPLAGGSDTQYF. DNA for the CDR3: TGTGCCATCACCCCACTAGCGGGAGGGAGTGATACGCAGTATTTT.

This clone is classed as medium-sized (0.01 to 0.1%). The V and J genes are TRBV5-6 and TRBJ2-7; the D is unclear. The germline gives CDR1 SGHDT, CDR2 YYEEEE. This CDR3 has 11 residues. V was shortened by 3 bases and J by 1 base, with 2 bases between the two germline ends. The CDR3 DNA reads TGTGCCAGCAGCTGGTCCTACGAGCAGTACTTC. As protein: CASSWSYEQYF.

This chain links TRBV2 with TRBJ2-1; 9 bases agree with TRBD2. The V and J ends lost 6 bases and 7 bases, in that order; junction bases with no gene match: 4. Germline CDR1 SNHLY, CDR2 FYNNEI. The CDR3 spans 13 residues. DNA for the CDR3: TGTGCCAGCAGGGGACTAGCTGGAAATGAGCAGTTCTTC. Translation: CASRGLAGNEQFF.

This clone was seen once. CDR3 DNA sequence: TGTGCCAGCAGTCTAAGACAAGAGGGAGATACGCAGTATTTT. This encodes CASSLRQEGDTQYF. The gene calls are TRBV2 and TRBJ2-3, with a weak D call TRBD2 (5 bases). The germline V gene encodes CDR1 SNHLY and CDR2 FYNNEI. CDR3 size: 14 residues. With 5 bases removed from V and 5 bases from J, the gap between germline ends came to 14 bases. Supplemented by reference TRBV2 and TRBJ2-3, the full variable domain reads EPEVTQTPSHQVTQMGQEVILRCVPISNHLYFYWYRQILGQKVEFLVSFYNNEISEKSEIFDDQFSVERPDGSNFTLKIRSTKLEDSAMYFCASSLRQEGDTQYFGPGTRLTVL.

CDR3 sequence (DNA): TGCGCCAGCAGCACCGGGACTAGCGGCACCTCGAGGGAGACCCAGTACTTC. This encodes CASSTGTSGTSRETQYF. The chain employs TRBV5-1 and TRBJ2-5, with TRBD2 identical over 11 bases. The CDR3 extends over 17 amino acids. From germline, CDR1 is SGHRS and CDR2 YFSETQ. The V gene end was trimmed by 4 bases and the J gene end by 5 bases; junction bases not matched to a gene: 13. The complete variable domain, with remaining parts taken from reference TRBV5-1 and TRBJ2-5, reads KAGVTQTPRYLIKTRGQQVTLSCSPISGHRSVSWYQQTPGQGLQFLFEYFSETQRNKGNFPGRFSGRQFSNSRSEMNVSTLELGDSALYLCASSTGTSGTSRETQYFGPGTRLLVL.

J is TRBJ2-1 and V is TRBV6-1; 7 positions match TRBD2. In germline, CDR1 is MNHNS, CDR2 SASEGT. This CDR3 has 16 residues. The ends lost 3 bases at V and 8 bases at J; junction bases unmatched: 13. CDR3 loop: CASSDPHAGAHDEQFF. The CDR3 nucleotides read TGTGCCAGCAGTGATCCCCATGCGGGAGCGCACGATGAGCAGTTCTTC.

This clone is medium-sized in the sample. The CDR3 DNA reads TGTGCCACCAGTGATTTGGGACAGGGGGGCTATGGCTACACCTTC. Translation gives CATSDLGQGGYGYTF. V and J are TRBV24-1 and TRBJ1-2; TRBD1 aligns across 10 bases. V lost 0 bases, J lost 4 bases, and 1 base stayed unmatched. The CDR3 spans 15 residues. Germline V lookup: CDR1 KGHDR, CDR2 SFDVKD.

The rearrangement joins TRBV11-1 to TRBJ2-1; 8 nucleotides line up with TRBD1. Germline CDR1 is SGHAT and CDR2 is FQDESV (reference sequence). With 5 bases clipped from V and 6 bases from J, the junction kept 3 bases outside the gene matches. The CDR3 loop spans 13 amino acids. The CDR3 region is CASSTTGGNEQFF. CDR3 coding DNA: TGTGCCAGCAGCACTACAGGGGGCAATGAGCAGTTCTTC. Looking up the rest from reference TRBV11-1 and TRBJ2-1 gives the full variable domain: EAEVAQSPRYKITEKSQAVAFWCDPISGHATLYWYRQILGQGPELLVQFQDESVVDDSQLPKDRFSAERLKGVDSTLKIQPAELGDSAMYLCASSTTGGNEQFFGPGTRLTVL.

V gene TRBV6-4 combines with J gene TRBJ1-6; 7 positions agree with TRBD1. The CDR3 length is 15 residues. V lost 3 bases to trimming and J lost 7 bases; unmatched junction nucleotides: 6. Germline V gives CDR1 MRHNA, CDR2 SNTAGT. The CDR3 region has the DNA TGTGCCAGCAGTGAGTTTCCAGGGGGAAATTCACCCCTCCACTTT. Protein product: CASSEFPGGNSPLHF.